This T cell receptor beta chain originates from a study of CXCR3-negative and CXCR3-positive naive CD8 T cells. Regarding the study as a whole: A higher hydrophobicity marked the TRB CDR3s of CXCR3-positive naive cells versus CXCR3-negative naive cells.

About this clonotype: Antigen unknown.

Researchers prepared the TRB cDNA libraries using 5' RACE with UMI labels. TCRdb re-called the 5' RACE reads; one entry per CDR3 protein, DNA not given. In all, the sample yields under 75,000 distinct CDR3 sequences. Germline V gene data show CDR1 as SEHNR and CDR2 as FQNEAQ (reference sequence). The CDR3 is 14 residues long. This clonotype originated in a human donor in good health. Some clones in this sample may be carry-over from other donors' samples. V usage is TRBV7-9 and J usage is TRBJ1-1; TCRdb picks TRBD1, but there is no DNA to check that call. The sample consisted of naive CXCR3+ CD8+ T cells from blood. As for subset: CD45RO-CCR7+CD27+CD95- naive CD8+ T cells expressing CXCR3 (TNR3+). The CDR3 is CASSEVPGNTEAFF.